The text below deals with one TCR beta chain. Measured with immunoSEQ multiplex PCR; TCRdb has only the in-frame clones, and not every one. The sample records about 56,000 clones, about 80% being singletons. The data originate from a study of T cell responses to AZD1222 COVID-19 vaccine. The CDR3 length is 15 residues. Losses at the gene ends were 2 bases for V and 10 bases for J; bases not matched to a gene: 6. Per the germline V gene, CDR1 is KGHSH and CDR2 is LQKENI. This chain joins TRBV18 and TRBJ2-2; 11 bases fit TRBD1. This clonotype originated in an adult who received the AZD1222 COVID-19 vaccine. Sequenced material: peripheral blood, taken 28 days after the second AZD1222 dose. CDR3 loop: CASSPSDRGLVELFF. The CDR3 DNA sequence: TGTGCCAGCTCACCATCGGACAGGGGGCTGGTGGAGCTGTTTTTT.